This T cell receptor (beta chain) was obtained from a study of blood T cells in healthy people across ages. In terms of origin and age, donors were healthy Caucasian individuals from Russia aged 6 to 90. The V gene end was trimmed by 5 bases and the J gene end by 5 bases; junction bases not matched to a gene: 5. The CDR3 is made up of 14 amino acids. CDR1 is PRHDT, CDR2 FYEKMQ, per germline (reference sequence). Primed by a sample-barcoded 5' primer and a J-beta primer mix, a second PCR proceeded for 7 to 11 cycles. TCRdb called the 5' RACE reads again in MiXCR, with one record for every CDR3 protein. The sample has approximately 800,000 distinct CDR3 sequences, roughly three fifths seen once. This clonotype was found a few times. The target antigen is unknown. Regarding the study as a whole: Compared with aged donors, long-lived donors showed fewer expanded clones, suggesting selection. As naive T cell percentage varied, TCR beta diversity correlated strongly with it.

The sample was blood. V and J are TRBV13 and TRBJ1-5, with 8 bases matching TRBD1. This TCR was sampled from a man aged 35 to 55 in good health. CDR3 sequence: CASSPTGEDQPQHF. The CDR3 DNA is TGTGCCAGCAGCCCGACAGGGGAGGATCAGCCCCAGCATTTT.